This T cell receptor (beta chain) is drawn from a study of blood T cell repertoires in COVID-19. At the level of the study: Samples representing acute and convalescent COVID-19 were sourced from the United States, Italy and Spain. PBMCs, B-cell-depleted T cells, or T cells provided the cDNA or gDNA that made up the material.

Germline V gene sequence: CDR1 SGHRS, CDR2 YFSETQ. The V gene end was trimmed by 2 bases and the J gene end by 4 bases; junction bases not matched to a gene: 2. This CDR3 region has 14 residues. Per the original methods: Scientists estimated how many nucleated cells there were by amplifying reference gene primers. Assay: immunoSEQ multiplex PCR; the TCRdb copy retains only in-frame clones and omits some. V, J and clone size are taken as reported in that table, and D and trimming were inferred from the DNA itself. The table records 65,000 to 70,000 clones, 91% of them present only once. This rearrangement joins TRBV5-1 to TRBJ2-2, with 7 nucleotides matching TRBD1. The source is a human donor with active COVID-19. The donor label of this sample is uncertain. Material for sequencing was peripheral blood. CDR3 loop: CASSLTGVTGELFF. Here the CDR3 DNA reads TGCGCCAGCAGCTTAACAGGGGTCACCGGGGAGCTGTTTTTT.